This is a list of T cell receptor beta chains from one sample in a study of blood T cell repertoires in COVID-19. The table came from immunoSEQ multiplex PCR; TCRdb's copy has only in-frame clones and leaves some out. The sample yields over 200,000 clones, 70% to 85% seen once. Sequencing was performed on PBMCs or T cells enriched from blood (not recorded which). These receptors were taken from a man aged 35-49 years who had recovered from COVID-19. CDR3s include the opening cysteine and the closing phenylalanine or tryptophan. D genes are given only for firm matches. Clone size is given for some rows only: seen once, a few or many times, or a class if the clone is expanded.

j_gene,d_gene,abundance,v_gene,CDR3nt,CDR3aa
TRBJ2-7,NA,NA,TRBV9,TGTGCCAGCAGCCCCCAGGGCCTGGCATTGTACGAGCAGTACTTC,CASSPQGLALYEQYF
TRBJ2-1,TRBD2,NA,TRBV7-8,TGTGCCAGCAGCTCTGACTCCGGGACTAGCTCCTACAATGAGCAGTTCTTC,CASSSDSGTSSYNEQFF
TRBJ1-2,NA,few,TRBV7-2,TGTGCCAGCATGAGGCCCCACCGTGGGGGTCAGGGGTTGGAGGGCTACACCTTC,CASMRPHRGGQGLEGYTF
TRBJ2-6,TRBD1,NA,TRBV9,TGTGCCAGCAGCGTAGCCTTGACAGGGAGCGTACTTGGGGCCAACGTCCTGACTTTC,CASSVALTGSVLGANVLTF
TRBJ1-2,TRBD1,NA,TRBV5-4,TGTGCCAGCAGCTTGGGGACAGGGGTTAACTATGGCTACACCTTC,CASSLGTGVNYGYTF
TRBJ2-7,TRBD1,NA,TRBV30,TGTGCCTGGAGTGGAGACAGGGGTTGGAAATCCTACGAGCAGTACTTC,CAWSGDRGWKSYEQYF
TRBJ2-1,TRBD2,NA,TRBV5-1,TGCGCCAGCACGGACCTAGCGGGGGGCTACAATGAGCAGTTCTTC,CASTDLAGGYNEQFF
TRBJ1-5,NA,few,TRBV18,TGTGCCAGCTCACCGGAGAGCCGTAGCAATCAGCCCCAGCATTTT,CASSPESRSNQPQHF
TRBJ2-2,NA,NA,TRBV28,TGTGCCAGCATATCCGGGACACACGTTAACACCGGGGAGCTGTTTTTT,CASISGTHVNTGELFF
TRBJ1-1,TRBD1,NA,TRBV5-1,TGCGCCAGCAGCGTGGAAGGACAGGCGAACACTGAAGCTTTCTTT,CASSVEGQANTEAFF
TRBJ2-7,TRBD1,NA,TRBV5-1,TGCGCCAGCAGCTCGTCCGGGACAGGGGGCGTCGAGCAGTACTTC,CASSSSGTGGVEQYF
TRBJ2-2,TRBD2,NA,TRBV5-1,TGCGCCAGCAGCCTAGCGGGAGTTGGGAGTACCGGGGAGCTGTTTTTT,CASSLAGVGSTGELFF
TRBJ1-6,NA,NA,TRBV28,TGTGCCAGCAGTTTAGCGGGGACCACGCTCAATAATTCACCCCTCCACTTT,CASSLAGTTLNNSPLHF
TRBJ1-2,TRBD1,NA,TRBV4-3,TGCGCCAGCAGCCAGGACAGGTTGTATGGCTACACCTTC,CASSQDRLYGYTF
TRBJ1-1,TRBD1,NA,TRBV11-2,TGTGCCAGCAGCTTAGGGCGGCAGGGGGTCATGGGAACTGAAGCTTTCTTT,CASSLGRQGVMGTEAFF
TRBJ1-2,NA,NA,TRBV4-2,TGTGCCAGCAGCCAAGAAGGGGGAACAGCTCTTTATGGCTACACCTTC,CASSQEGGTALYGYTF
TRBJ2-7,NA,once,TRBV5-1,TGCGCCAGCCAAAACACCTCCCTCTCCTACGAGCAGTACTTC,CASQNTSLSYEQYF
TRBJ1-1,NA,many,TRBV15,TGTGCCACCAGCAGGGGAGACAGGTCCACTGAAGCTTTCTTT,CATSRGDRSTEAFF
TRBJ1-5,NA,NA,TRBV13,TGTGCCAGCACCCAGGGAGGGAGGGGCAATCAGCCCCAGCATTTT,CASTQGGRGNQPQHF
TRBJ1-1,NA,NA,TRBV27,TGTGCCAGCAGTGCCCCAGGGGCGGAGAACACTGAAGCTTTCTTT,CASSAPGAENTEAFF
TRBJ2-1,NA,NA,TRBV7-6,TGTGCCAGCAGCGACAGCGGGTGGAATGAGCAGTTCTTC,CASSDSGWNEQFF
TRBJ1-1,TRBD1,NA,TRBV9,TGTGCCAGCAGCCGTTCCGGGACAGGGGCTCTGAACACTGAAGCTTTCTTT,CASSRSGTGALNTEAFF
TRBJ1-3,NA,NA,TRBV7-9,TGTGCCAGCAGCCCCCGACAGGTGCACTCTGGAAACACCATATATTTT,CASSPRQVHSGNTIYF
TRBJ1-2,NA,NA,TRBV18,TGTGCCAGCTCAGTATCCGGGACACAAACCTATGGCTACACCTTC,CASSVSGTQTYGYTF
TRBJ2-1,TRBD2,NA,TRBV9,TGTGCCAGCAGCACAGGGACTAGCGGGCAGAATGAGCAGTTCTTC,CASSTGTSGQNEQFF
TRBJ1-2,NA,NA,TRBV5-6,TGTGCCAGCAGCCAGAGGGGACAAGGCTACTATGGCTACACCTTC,CASSQRGQGYYGYTF
TRBJ2-5,TRBD2,NA,TRBV2,TGTGCCAGCAGTGGAACGGGGGGGCCAGGAGAGACCCAGTACTTC,CASSGTGGPGETQYF
TRBJ1-5,TRBD1,NA,TRBV6-2/TRBV6-3,TGTGCCAGCAGTCCAGGGGGGAGAGGGCATCAGCCCCAGCATTTT,CASSPGGRGHQPQHF
TRBJ1-2,NA,NA,TRBV28,TGTGCCAGCGGAACAGGGCCTAACTATGGCTACACCTTC,CASGTGPNYGYTF
TRBJ2-5,TRBD2,NA,TRBV29-1,TGCAGCGTGGCGACTAGCGGGGCCCAAGAGACCCAGTACTTC,CSVATSGAQETQYF
TRBJ2-7,NA,NA,TRBV6-5,TGTGCCAGCAGACACCTTTTGATGGACGAGCAGTACTTC,CASRHLLMDEQYF
TRBJ1-2,TRBD1,once,TRBV28,TGTGCCAGCAGCCCGGGGACAGTACAAGGAAACTATGGCTACACCTTC,CASSPGTVQGNYGYTF
TRBJ2-7,TRBD2,once,TRBV27,TGTGCCAGCAGTTTCGCAGCGGGAGTCCCTTCCTACGAGCAGTACTTC,CASSFAAGVPSYEQYF
TRBJ1-1,NA,NA,TRBV30,TGTGCCTGGAGGGGGGCCTGGAACACTGAAGCTTTCTTT,CAWRGAWNTEAFF
TRBJ1-6,NA,NA,TRBV6-6,TGTGCCAGCAGTTACTCGCCCAGATATAATTCACCCCTCCACTTT,CASSYSPRYNSPLHF
TRBJ1-2,TRBD1,NA,TRBV4-1,TGCGCCAGCAGCCGAGTGGGGACAGGGCAGGGCTACACCTTC,CASSRVGTGQGYTF
TRBJ2-1,TRBD2,NA,TRBV2,TGTGCCATTCGGACTAGCGGGAGCTCCTACAATGAGCAGTTCTTC,CAIRTSGSSYNEQFF
TRBJ2-1,TRBD2,NA,TRBV9,TGTGCCAGCAGCGCGGGGGGGCACAATGAGCAGTTCTTC,CASSAGGHNEQFF
TRBJ2-1,NA,NA,TRBV9,TGTGCCAGCAGCGTAACGGTTGGTAGCGCTTACAATGAGCAGTTCTTC,CASSVTVGSAYNEQFF
TRBJ1-4,NA,NA,TRBV11-2,TGTGCCAGCAGCTTAGATGGGGGCCATGAAAAACTGTTTTTT,CASSLDGGHEKLFF
TRBJ2-7,NA,NA,TRBV7-9,TGTGCCAGCAGCTCCTTGACTGGGAGAATGACCTACGAGCAGTACTTC,CASSSLTGRMTYEQYF
TRBJ2-3,TRBD1,once,TRBV5-4,TGTGCCAGCAGCAGCGGCGGACAGGGGGCGCTGGGCACAGATACGCAGTATTTT,CASSSGGQGALGTDTQYF
TRBJ1-5,NA,few,TRBV27,TGTGCCAGCAGTTCCCCTTTACAGCCCCAGCATTTT,CASSSPLQPQHF
TRBJ2-3,NA,NA,TRBV11-2,TGTGCCAGCAGCTTTTTTCAGGAGGGCGGATCAGATACGCAGTATTTT,CASSFFQEGGSDTQYF
TRBJ2-7,NA,once,TRBV11-2,TGTGCCAGCAGCACACCGCGGGGCTCCTACGAGCAGTACTTC,CASSTPRGSYEQYF
TRBJ1-1,NA,NA,TRBV5-6,TGTGCCAGCAGCTTGCTAGGGGTTAGGGCTTTCTTT,CASSLLGVRAFF
TRBJ2-7,NA,NA,TRBV5-1,TGCGCCAGCAGCCAAGACAGGTCCGAGCAGTACTTC,CASSQDRSEQYF
TRBJ2-2,NA,NA,TRBV19,TGTGCCAGTGCTGACAGGACGAACACCGGGGAGCTGTTTTTT,CASADRTNTGELFF
TRBJ1-3,NA,NA,TRBV18,TGTGCCAGCTCAGTCTCTTCGTTGGGAAACACCATATATTTT,CASSVSSLGNTIYF
TRBJ1-2,NA,NA,TRBV28,TGTGCCAGCAGTCCCCAATTCTATGGCTACACCTTC,CASSPQFYGYTF
TRBJ1-2,TRBD1,NA,TRBV24-1,TGTGCCACCAACCCGGGACAGGGAGCCAACTATGGCTACACCTTC,CATNPGQGANYGYTF
TRBJ1-5,TRBD1,NA,TRBV18,TGTGCCAGCTCACCACCGGGACAGTCAGAAGGGCCCCAGCATTTT,CASSPPGQSEGPQHF
TRBJ2-7,NA,NA,TRBV19,TGTGCCAGTAGTATGGCTAGCTCTTACGAGCAGTACTTC,CASSMASSYEQYF